This T cell receptor (beta chain) was captured by sequencing in a study of cytomegalovirus exposure and HLA in healthy donors. Both 60 Vbeta primers and 13 Jbeta primers went into the PCR. Here immunoSEQ multiplex PCR was the method, and the copy in TCRdb shows in-frame clones only, minus some. This table has 200,000 or so clones, about 80% appearing once. A word on this clone: The antigen remains undetermined.

General study findings and limits: According to a later analysis, donors in an Asian-associated ancestry cluster reportedly had fewer N-insertions than the 666-donor mean.

CDR3 length equals 19 residues. Germline CDR1 reads SGHAT; CDR2 reads FQDESV (reference sequence). J was trimmed by 1 base and V by 2 bases; bases with no gene match: 8. What was sequenced was PBMCs. The clonotype originates from a woman aged 18-29 years in good health and CMV-seropositive. This chain connects TRBV11-1 to TRBJ2-2; 12 bases agree with TRBD2. The CDR3 here is CASSLRTSGDLMNTGELFF. CDR3 nucleotide sequence: TGTGCCAGCAGCTTAAGGACTAGCGGGGACCTCATGAACACCGGGGAGCTGTTTTTT.